The present T cell receptor beta chain was sequenced within a study of blood T cell repertoires in COVID-19. About the study: T cells, B-cell-depleted T cells, or PBMCs provided the cDNA or gDNA that served as material.

Authors' analysis steps: Amplification of reference gene primers was used by the study to estimate nucleated cell counts. Clones were sequenced by immunoSEQ multiplex PCR, and TCRdb holds only the in-frame ones, with some missing. V and J calls and clone size are given by that table; D and trimming were obtained from the DNA. The sample yields 65,000 to 75,000 clones, around 70% seen once. This CDR3 is built from 15 residues. CDR1 and CDR2 from the germline V gene are MDHEN and SYDVKM. After removal of 3 bases from V and 0 bases from J, the junction contained 2 bases not matched to a gene. The source material was peripheral blood. V usage is TRBV28 and J usage is TRBJ1-3, with TRBD1 matching over 7 bases. The sequence came from a man between 65 and 80 years old with acute or convalescent COVID-19. The CDR3 region has the DNA TGTGCCAGCAGTTTTACAGGGGTCTCTGGAAACACCATATATTTT. It is translated as CASSFTGVSGNTIYF.